Listed here are 8 T cell receptor beta chains from one sample, sequenced in a study of long-term antiretroviral therapy in people with HIV. Run at survey level, the immunoSEQ assay was version v3.0. Using immunoSEQ multiplex PCR, the repertoire was profiled, and TCRdb retains in-frame clones only, with some absent. The sample carries fewer than 30,000 clones, 87% recorded once. The input for sequencing was unsorted PBMCs, taken 1.8 years before starting antiretroviral therapy. The receptors stem from a man aged 45-60 years with HIV.

This chain links TRBV6-4 with TRBJ2-7; a possible D gene is TRBD1 (6 bases). The CDR3 consists of 15 residues. Germline V gene sequence: CDR1 MRHNA, CDR2 SNTAGT. Trimming stripped 5 bases from V and 3 bases from J, with 17 bases between. In nucleotides, the CDR3 is TGTGCCAGCAGTCGGGTTGGGGGCCCCCACTACGAGCAGTACTTC. Its translation: CASSRVGGPHYEQYF.

The table lists this clone with a count of one. The chain couples TRBV5-5 to TRBJ2-7, with D possibly matching TRBD2 (5 bases). Germline V gene sequence: CDR1 SGHKS, CDR2 YYEKEE (reference sequence). V lost 4 bases to trimming and J lost 4 bases, with 9 bases between them. The CDR3 length is 12 residues. CDR3 amino acids: CASSPAGYEQYF. The DNA of the CDR3 is TGTGCCAGCAGCCCTGCGGGTTACGAGCAGTACTTC.

The CDR3 region is CASSSTASAGELFF. The CDR3 nucleotides are TGTGCCAGCAGCTCAACCGCGAGCGCCGGGGAGCTGTTTTTT. The V gene is TRBV11-2, the J gene TRBJ2-2, with D unresolved. This CDR3 has 14 residues. CDR1 is SGHAT and CDR2 is FQNNGV in the germline V gene. Between the trimmed V and J ends, which lost 4 bases and 6 bases, there was a span of 12 bases.

This chain joins TRBV5-1 and TRBJ2-6, with D tentatively TRBD1 or TRBD2 (6 bases each). Trimming removed 0 bases from V and 1 base from J, with 17 bases in between. There are 19 residues in the CDR3. Germline CDR1 SGHRS, CDR2 YFSETQ. The CDR3 DNA follows: TGCGCCAGCAGCTTGGTGGGGGCAGGGCGGGGTTCTGGGGCCAACGTCCTGACTTTC. It yields the protein CASSLVGAGRGSGANVLTF. The variable domain in full, completed from reference TRBV5-1 and TRBJ2-6, reads KAGVTQTPRYLIKTRGQQVTLSCSPISGHRSVSWYQQTPGQGLQFLFEYFSETQRNKGNFPGRFSGRQFSNSRSEMNVSTLELGDSALYLCASSLVGAGRGSGANVLTFGAGSRLTVL.

The chain links TRBV7-3 to TRBJ2-2; the D is unclear. V was cut by 4 bases and J by 5 bases, with 2 bases left in between. This CDR3 has 11 amino acids. Germline loops: CDR1 SGHTA, CDR2 FQGTGA. CDR3 amino acids: CASSSTGELFF. The CDR3 DNA reads TGTGCCAGCAGCTCGACCGGGGAGCTGTTTTTT.

The V and J genes are TRBV27 and TRBJ2-7; TRBD2 agrees at 9 bases. The germline V gene has CDR1 MNHEY and CDR2 SMNVEV (reference sequence). The CDR3 is made up of 16 amino acids. J was trimmed by 2 bases and V by 2 bases; bases with no gene match: 7. The DNA of the CDR3 is TGTGCCAGCAGTTTAATCTCCGCGGGGGGGCCCTACGAGCAGTACTTC. Translated, it gives CASSLISAGGPYEQYF.

V usage is TRBV30 and J usage is TRBJ1-2; 8 bases agree with TRBD1. The CDR3 is 13 amino acids. Germline V lookup: CDR1 GTSNPN, CDR2 SVGIG (reference sequence). Losses at the gene ends were 0 bases for V and 7 bases for J; bases not matched to a gene: 4. The CDR3 sequence: CAWSVHRGGGYTF. CDR3 DNA sequence: TGTGCCTGGAGTGTACACAGGGGGGGTGGCTACACCTTC.

The chain links TRBV6-5 to TRBJ2-3; D gene ambiguous. Trimming cost V 10 bases and J 0 bases, with 14 bases left between them. CDR3 length equals 14 residues. Germline V lookup: CDR1 MNHEY, CDR2 SVGAGI. The CDR3, as DNA: TGTGCCACCTACCCTAGTGCTAGCACAGATACGCAGTATTTT. It is translated as CATYPSASTDTQYF.